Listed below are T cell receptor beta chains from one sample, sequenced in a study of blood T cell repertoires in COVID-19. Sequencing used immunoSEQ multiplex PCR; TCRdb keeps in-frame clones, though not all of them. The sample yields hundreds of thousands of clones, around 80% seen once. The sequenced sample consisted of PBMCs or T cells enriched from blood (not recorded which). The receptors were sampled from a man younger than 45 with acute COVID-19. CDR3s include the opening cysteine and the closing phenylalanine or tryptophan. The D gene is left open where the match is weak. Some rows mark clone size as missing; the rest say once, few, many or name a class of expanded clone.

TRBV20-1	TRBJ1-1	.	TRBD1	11	TGCAGTGCTTACAGGGGCACTGAAGCTTTCTTT	CSAYRGTEAFF
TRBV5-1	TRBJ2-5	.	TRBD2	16	TGCGCCAGCAGCTTGTTTTCCGGGGGGATCCAAGAGACCCAGTACTTC	CASSLFSGGIQETQYF
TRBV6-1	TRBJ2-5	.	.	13	TGTGCCAGCAGTGACAGCGGGTGGGAGACCCAGTACTTC	CASSDSGWETQYF
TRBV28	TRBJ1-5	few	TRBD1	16	TGTGCCAGCAGTTTCTCACTGGACAGGATCAATCAGCCCCAGCATTTT	CASSFSLDRINQPQHF
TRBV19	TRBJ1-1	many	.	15	TGTGCCAGTAGTATCAGTCACTGGGGGCTCGCGGAAGCTTTCTTT	CASSISHWGLAEAFF
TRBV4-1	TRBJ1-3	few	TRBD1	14	TGCGCCAGCAGCCAAGACAGGGGGGGAAACACCATATATTTT	CASSQDRGGNTIYF
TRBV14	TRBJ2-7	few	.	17	TGTGCCAGCAGCCAAGGGCTGGGAACCGTGGTGCGGGGCGAGCAGTACTTC	CASSQGLGTVVRGEQYF
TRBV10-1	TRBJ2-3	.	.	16	TGCGCCAGCAGTGAGTCGTGGCATCCTAGCACAGATACGCAGTATTTT	CASSESWHPSTDTQYF
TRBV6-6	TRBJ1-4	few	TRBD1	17	TGTGCCAGCAGTCTCGGGACAGGGAGGTTGGGTAATGAAAAACTGTTTTTT	CASSLGTGRLGNEKLFF
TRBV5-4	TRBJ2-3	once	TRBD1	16	TGTGCCAGCAGCTCGGGACAGGGGGTAGGCACAGATACGCAGTATTTT	CASSSGQGVGTDTQYF
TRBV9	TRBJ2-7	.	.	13	TGTGCCAGCAGCGTAGCTGTTGAGGGAGAGCAGTACTTC	CASSVAVEGEQYF
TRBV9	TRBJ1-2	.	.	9	TGCGGGGCTAACTATGGCTACACCTTC	CGANYGYTF
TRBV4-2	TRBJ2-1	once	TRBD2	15	TGTGCCAGCAGCATTCCGGGCCCCGGGGGGAATGAGCAGTTCTTC	CASSIPGPGGNEQFF